A selection of T cell receptor beta chains follows, all from one sample in a study of blood T cell repertoires in COVID-19. Sequencing was performed with immunoSEQ multiplex PCR; in TCRdb, only in-frame clones are kept and a portion is missing. The sample contains tens of thousands of clones, under 90% of which appear only once. Sequencing input: peripheral blood. Source of these receptors: a woman aged 55-69 years with acute or convalescent COVID-19. The CDR3 runs from the conserved cysteine through the conserved F or W. The order of the fields is CDR3 DNA, CDR3 protein, D gene, V gene, clone size, J gene. A D gene is named only where the DNA matches it firmly. Where a row states a size, it is once, few, many or the class of an expanded clone; other rows omit it.

cdr3_nt: TGTGCCTGGGGGGACGGAGGTTCTAATGAAAAACTGTTTTTT
cdr3_aa: CAWGDGGSNEKLFF
d_call: NA
v_call: TRBV30
clone_size: NA
j_call: TRBJ1-4

cdr3_nt: TGTGCCAGCAGCCAAAAAATCTGGGCGGACTGGAACACTGAAGCTTTCTTT
cdr3_aa: CASSQKIWADWNTEAFF
d_call: NA
v_call: TRBV14
clone_size: NA
j_call: TRBJ1-1

cdr3_nt: TGTGCCAGCAGCCAAGATCGGGTGGCAAGAAACACCATATATTTT
cdr3_aa: CASSQDRVARNTIYF
d_call: NA
v_call: TRBV3-1/TRBV3-2
clone_size: NA
j_call: TRBJ1-3

cdr3_nt: TGTGCCAGCAGCCAAGGCATTTCCGGGACTAGCGGGAGTCAGTATGAGCAGTTCTTC
cdr3_aa: CASSQGISGTSGSQYEQFF
d_call: TRBD2
v_call: TRBV4-2
clone_size: NA
j_call: TRBJ2-1

cdr3_nt: TGTGCCTGGAGCCAACGGGGGACAGGGGGCACTGAAGCTTTCTTT
cdr3_aa: CAWSQRGTGGTEAFF
d_call: TRBD1
v_call: TRBV30
clone_size: NA
j_call: TRBJ1-1

cdr3_nt: TGTGCCAGCAGTTTGGCCCTCTATGGCTACACCTTC
cdr3_aa: CASSLALYGYTF
d_call: NA
v_call: TRBV28
clone_size: NA
j_call: TRBJ1-2

cdr3_nt: TGTGCCAGCAGCCCTCGAGCGGGAGTCGACTATGGCTACACCTTC
cdr3_aa: CASSPRAGVDYGYTF
d_call: NA
v_call: TRBV7-3
clone_size: NA
j_call: TRBJ1-2

cdr3_nt: TGTGCCAGCAGCTTACAAAGGGGGCACCAGGCGAACTATGGCTACACCTTC
cdr3_aa: CASSLQRGHQANYGYTF
d_call: TRBD1
v_call: TRBV7-3
clone_size: NA
j_call: TRBJ1-2

cdr3_nt: TGTGCCAGTGGCTGGGAGTATCAGCCCCAGCATTTT
cdr3_aa: CASGWEYQPQHF
d_call: NA
v_call: TRBV19
clone_size: NA
j_call: TRBJ1-5

cdr3_nt: TGTGCCTGGGGCCTGACTTATAATTCACCCCTCCACTTT
cdr3_aa: CAWGLTYNSPLHF
d_call: NA
v_call: TRBV30
clone_size: NA
j_call: TRBJ1-6

cdr3_nt: TGTGCCAGCAGCTCCCGACTAGCGGCCGAGACCCAGTACTTC
cdr3_aa: CASSSRLAAETQYF
d_call: TRBD2
v_call: TRBV13
clone_size: NA
j_call: TRBJ2-5

cdr3_nt: TGTGCCAGCAGCCCTGGACAGGGGAGTATCTATAATTCACCCCTCCACTTT
cdr3_aa: CASSPGQGSIYNSPLHF
d_call: TRBD1
v_call: TRBV3-1/TRBV3-2
clone_size: NA
j_call: TRBJ1-6

cdr3_nt: TGCGCCAGCAGCCGGACATCGGGACAGGGAGATTCACCCCTCCACTTT
cdr3_aa: CASSRTSGQGDSPLHF
d_call: TRBD1
v_call: TRBV5-1
clone_size: few
j_call: TRBJ1-6

cdr3_nt: TGTGCCAGCAGTTATACCGGGACAGGGATCCCAGAGACCCAGTACTTC
cdr3_aa: CASSYTGTGIPETQYF
d_call: TRBD1
v_call: TRBV5-5
clone_size: NA
j_call: TRBJ2-5

cdr3_nt: TGTGCCAGCAGTGAATTTATGACTACCTCCTACGAGCAGTACTTC
cdr3_aa: CASSEFMTTSYEQYF
d_call: NA
v_call: TRBV6-1
clone_size: NA
j_call: TRBJ2-7

cdr3_nt: TGTGCCAGCAGCCGGACTGGACAGGGGCGAGAAAAACTGTTTTTT
cdr3_aa: CASSRTGQGREKLFF
d_call: TRBD1
v_call: TRBV11-2
clone_size: NA
j_call: TRBJ1-4

cdr3_nt: TGTGCCAGCTCACCTACACCGGGGACTAATGAAAAACTGTTTTTT
cdr3_aa: CASSPTPGTNEKLFF
d_call: NA
v_call: TRBV18
clone_size: NA
j_call: TRBJ1-4

cdr3_nt: TGCGCCAGCAGCCCCCAGGGAACTGAAGCTTTCTTT
cdr3_aa: CASSPQGTEAFF
d_call: NA
v_call: TRBV5-1
clone_size: NA
j_call: TRBJ1-1

cdr3_nt: TGCGCCAGCAGCCAGGACCCCGGACAGGGCGACTATGGCTACACCTTC
cdr3_aa: CASSQDPGQGDYGYTF
d_call: TRBD1
v_call: TRBV4-1
clone_size: NA
j_call: TRBJ1-2

cdr3_nt: TGTGCCAGCAGTGGACAGTCCGAGGACCCACAGCCCCAGCATTTT
cdr3_aa: CASSGQSEDPQPQHF
d_call: NA
v_call: TRBV2
clone_size: NA
j_call: TRBJ1-5

cdr3_nt: TGTGCCAGCAGAAAAGGACAGGGCGGACAGCCCCAGCATTTT
cdr3_aa: CASRKGQGGQPQHF
d_call: TRBD1
v_call: TRBV28
clone_size: once
j_call: TRBJ1-5

cdr3_nt: TGTGCCAGCAGCCACCCGTCTGGACTAGACGAATCGCAGTATTTT
cdr3_aa: CASSHPSGLDESQYF
d_call: TRBD2
v_call: TRBV7-9
clone_size: NA
j_call: TRBJ2-3